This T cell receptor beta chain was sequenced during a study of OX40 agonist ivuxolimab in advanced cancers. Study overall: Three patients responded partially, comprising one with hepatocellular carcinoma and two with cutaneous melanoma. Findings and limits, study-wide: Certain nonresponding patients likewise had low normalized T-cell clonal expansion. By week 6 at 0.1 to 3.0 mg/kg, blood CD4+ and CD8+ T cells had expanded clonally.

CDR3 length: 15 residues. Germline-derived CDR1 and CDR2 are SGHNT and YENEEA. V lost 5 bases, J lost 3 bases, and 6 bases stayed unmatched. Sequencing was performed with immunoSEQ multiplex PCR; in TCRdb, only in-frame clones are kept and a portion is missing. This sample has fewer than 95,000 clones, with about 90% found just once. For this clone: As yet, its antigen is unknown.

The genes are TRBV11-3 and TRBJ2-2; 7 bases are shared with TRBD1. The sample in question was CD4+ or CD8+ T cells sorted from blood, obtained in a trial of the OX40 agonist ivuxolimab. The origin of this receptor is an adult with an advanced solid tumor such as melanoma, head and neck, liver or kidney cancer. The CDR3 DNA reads TGTGCCAGCAGCGTACAGGGGTGGGACACCGGGGAGCTGTTTTTT. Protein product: CASSVQGWDTGELFF.